The 5 T cell receptor beta chains presented below share a single source sample, sequenced in a study of T cell repertoires in cytomegalovirus infection. TCRdb re-analysed the reads in MiXCR, keeping a single row per CDR3 protein. The sample carries some 300,000 distinct CDR3 sequences, roughly 13% recorded once. Sequencing was performed on PBMCs. The receptors were gathered from a human donor in good health (CMV status not recorded). Some clones in this sample may be carry-over from other donors' samples.

This clonotype came up many times. V is TRBV7-8 and J is TRBJ2-2; D is uncertain. The CDR3 extends over 14 amino acids. With 1 base removed from V and 2 bases from J, the gap between germline ends came to 5 bases. Germline V CDR1 and CDR2: SGHVS, FQNEAQ. The CDR3 region has the DNA TGTGCCAGCAGCTTAGTAGATAACACCGGGGAGCTGTTTTTT. This sequence encodes CASSLVDNTGELFF.

The sample holds many counts of this clonotype. The chain uses TRBV29-1 and TRBJ2-2, with D possibly being TRBD1 (6 bases). Deletions cut 7 bases from V and 4 bases from J, with 13 bases between. Germline V gene data show CDR1 as SQVTM and CDR2 as ANQGSEA. CDR3 length equals 13 residues. DNA of the CDR3: TGCAGCGCGCTGTCAGGGGTCACCGGGGAGCTGTTTTTT. Its protein is CSALSGVTGELFF.

This clonotype was counted many times. The chain employs TRBV7-2 and TRBJ2-6, with D perhaps matching TRBD2 (7 bases). The CDR3 has 18 amino acids. Trimming removed 2 bases from V and 2 bases from J, with 16 bases in between. CDR1 is SGHTA and CDR2 is FQGNSA in the germline V gene. The CDR3 spells CASSLRWGGAAGANVLTF. CDR3 DNA sequence: TGTGCCAGCAGCTTAAGATGGGGGGGCGCTGCTGGGGCCAACGTCCTGACTTTC.

This clonotype showed up many times. The chain links TRBV7-2 to TRBJ2-7; 8 bases agree with TRBD1. The ends lost 6 bases at V and 2 bases at J; junction bases unmatched: 6. Germline loops: CDR1 SGHTA, CDR2 FQGNSA. The CDR3 has 14 amino acids. The CDR3, as DNA: TGTGCCAGCAGAGATTTACAGGGGGCCTACGAGCAGTACTTC. Its translation is CASRDLQGAYEQYF.

This sequence joins TRBV28 and TRBJ2-1; 8 nucleotides match TRBD2. Germline CDR1 reads MDHEN; CDR2 reads SYDVKM. The CDR3 is 18 residues long. The J segment lost 4 bases and the V segment lost 5 bases, leaving 16 bases of the junction unmatched. This CDR3 is CASSPGGGYSINYNEQFF. The CDR3 DNA follows: TGTGCCAGCAGTCCCGGGGGGGGATACTCGATCAATTACAATGAGCAGTTCTTC.